This entry lists 6 T cell receptor beta chains sequenced from one sample in a study of T cells in Graves' hyperthyroidism and ophthalmopathy. Template material for amplifying TCR beta CDR3 regions consisted of RNA transcripts. The HTBI primer set drove a first-round RT-PCR of the TCR CDR3. TCRdb re-called the multiplex PCR reads with MiXCR, one entry per CDR3 protein. The repertoire has a few hundred thousand distinct CDR3 sequences, about half of them found once; the top ten carry about 8.3%. The sample was peripheral blood or thyroid tissue (not recorded which). The receptors derive from a woman under 30 with Graves' hyperthyroidism.

The CDR3 region has the DNA TGTGCCAGCAGTCAAACTAGCGGGAGGAATTCCTACGAGCAGTACTTC. This codes for CASSQTSGRNSYEQYF. The genes are TRBV7-2 and TRBJ2-7; 12 nucleotides align to TRBD2. After removal of 6 bases from V and 1 base from J, the junction contained 7 bases not matched to a gene. The CDR3 extends over 16 amino acids. Germline CDR1 reads SGHTA; CDR2 reads FQGNSA.

The chain uses TRBV29-1 and TRBJ2-3; TRBD1 aligns across 8 bases. The ends lost 5 bases at V and 6 bases at J; junction bases unmatched: 7. The germline gives CDR1 SQVTM, CDR2 ANQGSEA. The CDR3 has 13 amino acids. The CDR3: CSVRTGNLDTQYF. In DNA form, the CDR3 reads TGCAGCGTTAGGACAGGGAACTTGGATACGCAGTATTTT.

This clonotype was detected only a few times. This chain links TRBV5-1 with TRBJ1-1, with D maybe TRBD1 (6 bases). The V end lost 7 bases, the J end lost 1 base, and 11 bases lay between the germline ends. The CDR3 is 13 residues long. Germline values: CDR1 SGHRS, CDR2 YFSETQ. CDR3 sequence (DNA): TGCGCCAGCGGTAGGGGGGAGAACACTGAAGCTTTCTTT. It yields the protein CASGRGENTEAFF.

This clonotype has only a few counts. J is TRBJ1-5 and V is TRBV30; possible D gene TRBD1, 6 bases. The V end lost 2 bases, the J end lost 3 bases, and 14 bases lay between the germline ends. CDR1 is GTSNPN and CDR2 is SVGIG in the germline V gene (reference sequence). This CDR3 contains 15 residues. The CDR3 DNA sequence: TGTGCCTGGAGTCTGAAGACAGGCAACAATCAGCCCCAGCATTTT. Amino acid sequence: CAWSLKTGNNQPQHF.

The CDR3: CSPDLLAGGPEQFF. CDR3 in DNA: TGCAGCCCTGACCTACTAGCGGGAGGCCCTGAGCAGTTCTTC. The chain uses TRBV29-1 and TRBJ2-1, with 12 bases lining up with TRBD2. V trimming: 8 bases; J trimming: 9 bases; junction bases outside the gene matches: 11. The CDR3 is 14 amino acids. From germline, CDR1 is SQVTM and CDR2 ANQGSEA.

The chain carries TRBV15 and TRBJ1-2, with D unresolved. Germline V gene data show CDR1 as LNHNV and CDR2 as YYDKDF (reference sequence). CDR3 length equals 13 residues. Trimming pared 5 bases from V and 5 bases from J, leaving 12 bases between. The CDR3 reads CATSSQATYGYTF. The DNA of the CDR3 is TGTGCCACCAGCTCCCAGGCTACTTATGGCTACACCTTC. Combining the CDR3 with reference TRBV15 and TRBJ1-2 gives the whole variable domain DAMVIQNPRYQVTQFGKPVTLSCSQTLNHNVMYWYQQKSSQAPKLLFHYYDKDFNNEADTPDNFQSRRPNTSFCFLDIRSPGLGDTAMYLCATSSQATYGYTFGSGTRLTVV.